This TCR beta chain derives from a study of persistence of HIV-infected CD4 T cells. Study context: Suppressive ART had lasted a median of approximately eight years. Notes on the study in general: Compared with CD3/CD28-stimulated cells, CMV- and Gag-responding cells showed lower TCRbeta richness.

Sequencing used immunoSEQ version 4 in survey mode. The data were produced by immunoSEQ multiplex PCR, yet TCRdb's version contains in-frame clones alone and is incomplete. The sample carries 44,000 or so clones, approximately 90% recorded once. Per the germline V gene, CDR1 is LGHNA and CDR2 is YNFKEQ. CDR3 length: 15 amino acids. Between the trimmed V and J ends, which lost 4 bases and 2 bases, there was a span of 13 bases. As regards this clone: Its antigen remains unknown.

Anti-CD3/anti-CD28 beads served as a nonspecific positive control stimulus. CD4+ T cells upregulating both CD40 ligand and CD69 were sorted as responding cells. Sequences were derived from CD4+ T cells sorted from PBMCs after approximately 20-hour stimulation, sampled from a patient who received antiretroviral therapy. The chain carries TRBV4-2 and TRBJ2-3, with D maybe TRBD2 (6 bases). The origin of this receptor is an adult man with HIV who was CMV-seropositive. Here the CDR3 DNA reads TGTGCCAGCAGCCCCCCAGCGGGTTACACAGATACGCAGTATTTT. Amino acids: CASSPPAGYTDTQYF.